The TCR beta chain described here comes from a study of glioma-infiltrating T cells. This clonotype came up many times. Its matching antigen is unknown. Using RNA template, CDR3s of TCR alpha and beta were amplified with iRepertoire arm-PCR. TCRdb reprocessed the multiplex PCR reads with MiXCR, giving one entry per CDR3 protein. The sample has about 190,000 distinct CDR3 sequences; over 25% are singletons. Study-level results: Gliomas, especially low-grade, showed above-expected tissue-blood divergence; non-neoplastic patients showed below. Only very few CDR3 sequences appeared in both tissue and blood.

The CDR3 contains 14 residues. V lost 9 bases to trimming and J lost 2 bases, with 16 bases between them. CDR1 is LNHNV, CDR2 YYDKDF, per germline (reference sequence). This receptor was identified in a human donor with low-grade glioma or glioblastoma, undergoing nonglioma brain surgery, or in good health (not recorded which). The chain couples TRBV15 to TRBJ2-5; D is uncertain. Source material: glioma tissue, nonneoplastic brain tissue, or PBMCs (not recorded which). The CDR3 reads CATSRADLQETQYF. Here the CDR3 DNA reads TGTGCCACATCTAGGGCAGATCTTCAAGAGACCCAGTACTTC.